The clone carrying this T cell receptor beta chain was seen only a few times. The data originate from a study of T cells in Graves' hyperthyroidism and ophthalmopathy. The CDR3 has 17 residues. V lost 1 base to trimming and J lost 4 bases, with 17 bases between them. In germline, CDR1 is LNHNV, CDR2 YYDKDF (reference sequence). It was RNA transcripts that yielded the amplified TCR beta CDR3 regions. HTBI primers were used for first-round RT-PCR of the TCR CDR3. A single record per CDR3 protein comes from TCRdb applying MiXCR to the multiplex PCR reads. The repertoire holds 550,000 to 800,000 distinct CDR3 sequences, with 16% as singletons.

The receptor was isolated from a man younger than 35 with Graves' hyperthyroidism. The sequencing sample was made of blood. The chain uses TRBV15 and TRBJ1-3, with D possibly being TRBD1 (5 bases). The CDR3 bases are TGTGCCACCAGCAGAGCCAACTATGGGGGAGTAGGAAACACCATATATTTT. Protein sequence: CATSRANYGGVGNTIYF. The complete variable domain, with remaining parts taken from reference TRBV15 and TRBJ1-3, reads DAMVIQNPRYQVTQFGKPVTLSCSQTLNHNVMYWYQQKSSQAPKLLFHYYDKDFNNEADTPDNFQSRRPNTSFCFLDIRSPGLGDTAMYLCATSRANYGGVGNTIYFGEGSWLTVV.